The sequence of this T cell receptor (beta chain) was determined in a study of long-term antiretroviral therapy in people with HIV. Notes on the study in general: Within the repertoire, clones expanded before ART were dominant at all time points. Diversity went up after ART and still fell short of transplant donor controls. Whereas controls had wider CDR3 length ranges, HIV repertoires had narrower ones. Older ART regimens were possibly in use when the blood was collected between about 2003 and 2017.

Assay version v3.0 of immunoSEQ was used, and it was run at survey level. Profiling relied on immunoSEQ multiplex PCR, and the TCRdb table lists in-frame clones only, not all of them. The sample contains about 25,000 clones, more than 65% of which appear only once. This clone was counted only a few times. As yet, its antigen is unknown. The germline gives CDR1 MGHDK, CDR2 SYGVNS. Deletions cut 8 bases from V and 7 bases from J, with 12 bases between. CDR3 length equals 13 residues. This sequence originates from a woman aged 40-49 years with HIV. The V call is TRBV25-1, the J call TRBJ1-6; D unresolved. The sample consisted of unsorted PBMCs, taken 0.5 years after starting antiretroviral therapy. The chain's CDR3 is CASSGGRNSPLHF. CDR3 bases: TGTGCCAGCTCGGGTGGACGGAATTCACCCCTCCACTTT.